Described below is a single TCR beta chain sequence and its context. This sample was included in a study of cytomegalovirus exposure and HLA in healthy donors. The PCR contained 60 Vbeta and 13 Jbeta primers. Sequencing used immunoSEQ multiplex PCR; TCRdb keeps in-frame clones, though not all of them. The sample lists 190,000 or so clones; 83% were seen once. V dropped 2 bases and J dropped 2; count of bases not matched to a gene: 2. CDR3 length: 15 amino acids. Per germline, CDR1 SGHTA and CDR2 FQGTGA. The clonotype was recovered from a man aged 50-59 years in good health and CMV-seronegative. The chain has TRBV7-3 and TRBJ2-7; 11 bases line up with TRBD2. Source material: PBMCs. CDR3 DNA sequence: TGTGCCAGCAGCTTAGGGACTAGCGGAACCTACGAGCAGTACTTC. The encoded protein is CASSLGTSGTYEQYF.